The 17 T cell receptor beta chains below come from one sample, sequenced in a study of OX40 agonist ivuxolimab in advanced cancers. Libraries were prepared by immunoSEQ multiplex PCR; TCRdb keeps only in-frame clonotypes and omits some of them. The sample consists of around 78,000 clones, around 86% of them appearing once. Sequenced here: CD4+ or CD8+ T cells sorted from blood, sampled in a trial of the OX40 agonist ivuxolimab. These receptors came from an adult with an advanced solid tumor such as melanoma, head and neck, liver or kidney cancer.

J is TRBJ2-7 and V is TRBV6-5; the D is unclear. Germline lookup yields CDR1 MNHEY and CDR2 SVGAGI. Between the trimmed V and J ends, which lost 7 bases and 0 bases, there was a span of 13 bases. The CDR3 contains 14 residues. CDR3 DNA: TGTGCCAGCACGTCGGGTGGGTCCTCCTACGAGCAGTACTTC. Translation: CASTSGGSSYEQYF.

In DNA, the CDR3 is TGTGCCAGCAGTTACGACAGGGGTAATTCACCCCTCCACTTT. Translating gives CASSYDRGNSPLHF. This chain joins TRBV5-4 and TRBJ1-6, with TRBD1 identical over 8 bases. Germline CDR1 and CDR2: SGHNT and YYREEE (reference sequence). J gave up 6 bases and V 5 bases, and 4 bases lay outside the gene matches. CDR3 length: 14 amino acids.

The chain has TRBV28 and TRBJ1-2; D perhaps matches TRBD1 (5 bases). This CDR3 spans 14 amino acids. The V end was cut by 3 bases, the J end by 2 bases, with 10 bases between. Germline V lookup: CDR1 MDHEN, CDR2 SYDVKM. CDR3: CASSLIGGNYGYTF. The CDR3 bases are TGTGCCAGCAGTTTGATCGGGGGGAACTATGGCTACACCTTC.

This clone has only one observation. Other DNA sequences in the same sample also yield this CDR3. This chain joins TRBV27 and TRBJ1-4, with D possibly being TRBD1 (6 bases). V was clipped by 6 bases and J by 7 bases, with 21 bases between them. The CDR3 consists of 16 residues. Germline CDR1 and CDR2: MNHEY and SMNVEV (reference sequence). CDR3 in amino acids: CASSSTGAGESEKLFF. The CDR3 nucleotides are TGTGCCAGCAGCTCCACGGGGGCAGGGGAGAGTGAAAAACTGTTTTTT.

There are a few counts of this clone. The chain employs TRBV13 and TRBJ1-2, with TRBD1 matching over 12 bases. The CDR3 runs 18 residues. Germline CDR1 and CDR2: PRHDT and FYEKMQ (reference sequence). The J segment lost 4 bases and the V segment lost 0 bases, leaving 9 bases of the junction unmatched. The CDR3 sequence is CASSLGPGTGGFGYGYTF. The CDR3 DNA sequence: TGTGCCAGCAGCTTAGGGCCCGGGACAGGGGGCTTCGGCTATGGCTACACCTTC.

V is TRBV7-2 and J is TRBJ1-1; the D gene is possibly TRBD1 (5 bases). Trimming shortened V by 5 bases and J by 11 bases, and 21 bases separated the two germline ends. Germline V gene lookup returns CDR1 SGHTA and CDR2 FQGNSA. The CDR3 length is 14 residues. CDR3 in DNA: TGTGCCAGCAGCCCAGCCGGGGCCAGCAGATTTGCTTTCTTT. This translates into CASSPAGASRFAFF.

The V gene is TRBV15, the J gene TRBJ2-2, with TRBD2 as a possible D gene (7 bases). Germline V gene lookup returns CDR1 LNHNV and CDR2 YYDKDF (reference sequence). This CDR3 region has 15 residues. Deletions cut 4 bases from V and 1 base from J, with 10 bases between. The DNA of the CDR3 is TGTGCCACCAGCATGAGGGGGGGGAACACCGGGGAGCTGTTTTTT. Protein product: CATSMRGGNTGELFF.

The rearrangement joins TRBV27 to TRBJ2-5, with D possibly being TRBD2 (6 bases). Near its end, the DNA agrees better with TRBJ2-7, so the J call may be wrong. Germline V lookup: CDR1 MNHEY, CDR2 SMNVEV (reference sequence). This CDR3 region has 15 residues. The CDR3 loop reads CASREAGRQNGEQYF. The CDR3 DNA reads TGTGCCAGCAGGGAGGCGGGGAGGCAAAATGGCGAGCAGTACTTC.

V and J are TRBV11-2 and TRBJ2-7, with D possibly TRBD2 on 7 matching bases. The CDR3 totals 13 residues. Trimming cost V 5 bases and J 6 bases, with 14 bases left between them. Germline CDR1 SGHAT, CDR2 FQNNGV. This CDR3 is CASSLLGGGEQYF. The DNA for the CDR3 is TGTGCCAGCAGCCTTTTGGGAGGGGGCGAGCAGTACTTC.

V is TRBV28 and J is TRBJ2-1; D possibly corresponds to TRBD2 (5 bases). CDR1 MDHEN and CDR2 SYDVKM come from the germline V gene. This CDR3 is 17 amino acids long. V dropped 6 bases and J dropped 8 bases, with 26 bases sitting between them. The CDR3 spells CASRPTAPAAIPHEQFF. The CDR3 region has the DNA TGTGCCAGCAGACCGACGGCTCCAGCGGCCATACCCCATGAGCAGTTCTTC.

The J gene is TRBJ2-2, the V gene TRBV29-1, with no clear D. CDR1 is SQVTM and CDR2 is ANQGSEA in the germline V gene. Trimming cost V 4 bases and J 1 base, with 4 bases left between them. The CDR3 spans 12 residues. The CDR3 region is CSVVQNTGELFF. The DNA for the CDR3 is TGCAGCGTTGTTCAGAACACCGGGGAGCTGTTTTTT.

The chain joins TRBV19 to TRBJ2-4, with D possibly TRBD2 on 5 matching bases. This CDR3 contains 12 residues. Germline V gene sequence: CDR1 LNHDA, CDR2 SQIVND (reference sequence). The V end was cut by 8 bases, the J end by 7 bases, with 12 bases between. CDR3 protein: CASRDLRNIQYF. As DNA, the CDR3 is TGTGCCAGTCGGGATTTGAGGAACATTCAGTACTTC.

This chain links TRBV7-2 with TRBJ2-1, with D possibly matching TRBD2 (7 bases). The CDR3 sequence is 16 residues long. Germline loops: CDR1 SGHTA, CDR2 FQGNSA. V was trimmed by 1 base and J by 1 base, leaving 11 bases between them. The CDR3 spells CASSLGGGRSYNEQFF. The CDR3 coding sequence is TGTGCCAGCAGCTTAGGCGGGGGCCGATCCTACAATGAGCAGTTCTTC. The full variable domain, in which reference TRBV7-2 and TRBJ2-1 provide the parts outside the CDR3, is GAGVSQSPSNKVTEKGKDVELRCDPISGHTALYWYRQSLGQGLEFLIYFQGNSAPDKSGLPSDRFSAERTGGSVSTLTIQRTQQEDSAVYLCASSLGGGRSYNEQFFGPGTRLTVL.

This clone was seen a single time. The chain has TRBV7-8 and TRBJ2-5; TRBD1 is a possible D gene (6 bases). Trimming took off 1 base at V and 1 base at J, with 13 bases between the two ends. The V gene's germline CDR1 is SGHVS and CDR2 FQNEAQ. The CDR3 is made up of 16 amino acids. CDR3 bases: TGTGCCAGCAGCTTAGTACAGGGTTTGCGCCAAGAGACCCAGTACTTC. Translating it yields CASSLVQGLRQETQYF.

The gene calls are TRBV11-2 and TRBJ2-1, with 9 positions matching TRBD2. V trimming: 5 bases; J trimming: 4 bases; junction bases outside the gene matches: 9. Germline V CDR1 and CDR2: SGHAT, FQNNGV. This CDR3 region has 16 residues. CDR3 region: CASSPLAGAFYNEQFF. Here the CDR3 DNA reads TGTGCCAGCAGCCCCTTAGCGGGAGCTTTTTACAATGAGCAGTTCTTC.

The chain joins TRBV7-6 to TRBJ2-1, with D tentatively TRBD2 (6 bases). CDR3 size: 20 residues. Trimming cost V 2 bases and J 3 bases, with 26 bases left between them. From germline, CDR1 is SGHVS and CDR2 FNYEAQ. CDR3 nucleotide sequence: TGTGCCAGCAGCTTACGCCGTCAGGTTACTAGCAGCCCTATCTACAATGAGCAGTTCTTC. Translation gives CASSLRRQVTSSPIYNEQFF.

This rearrangement joins TRBV5-1 to TRBJ2-1; tentative D call: TRBD1 (6 bases). V was pared by 2 bases and J by 5 bases, with 8 bases between. The CDR3 extends over 13 amino acids. From germline, CDR1 is SGHRS and CDR2 YFSETQ. CDR3 region: CASSFGTNNEQFF. CDR3 nucleotide sequence: TGCGCCAGCAGCTTCGGGACAAACAATGAGCAGTTCTTC.